Below, one T cell receptor (beta chain) is given with its context. This clonotype has a count of ten or more. Its antigen is unknown. No clone much larger than this one lies a single base away; base qualities are absent. Reading the label with the study, this specimen's time point is: newly diagnosed GD, antithyroid drugs for less than 3 months. For both TCR sequencing and RNA sequencing, RNA was extracted from PBMCs in TRIzol. The diagnosis of Graves' disease followed American Thyroid Association guidelines. Patients were recruited from an endocrinology department in Xi'an, China. Each patient gave approximately 10 milliliters of peripheral blood, collected in an EDTA anticoagulant tube. Ficoll Paque Plus density gradient separation was used to isolate PBMCs, and no further T cell sorting was performed. An Agilent 2100 Bioanalyzer and agarose gel were used to check RNA quality, while a NanoDrop 2000 measured RNA concentration.

Per the germline V gene, SGDLS is the CDR1 and YYNGEE is the CDR2. The CDR3 holds 13 amino acids from the cysteine to the phenylalanine. Just CDR3 DNA is preserved here, 39 bases in frame from base 1. Germline trimming: 7 bases from V, 0 bases from J; junction bases outside gene matches: 2. The data are from a study of regulatory T cells in long-lasting Graves disease (dated by TCRdb to the early 2020s). Study-wide context: In the newly diagnosed Graves' disease group, patients had been taking antithyroid drugs for less than 3 months. Persistent Graves' disease patients were compared with newly diagnosed Graves' disease patients by peripheral blood TCR sequencing and RNA sequencing. A total of approximately 35 samples underwent TCR sequencing: around 13 from persistent and roughly 20 from newly diagnosed Graves' disease patients. The study was registered as a clinical trial and conducted in China. General findings and caveats noted by the study authors: The authors acknowledged the small sample size as a limitation that may reduce accuracy. Only peripheral blood was studied, because thyroid tissue, the primary lesion, was inaccessible. Persistent disease showed preferential use of TRBV28, TRBJ1-2 and TRBJ2-5, whereas newly diagnosed disease favored TRBV20-1 and TRBJ2-1. Persistent patients shared more public clonotypes among themselves (roughly 2,700) than newly diagnosed patients did (about 970). Sequencing and analysis were restricted to the TCR beta chain. Persistent Graves' disease patients showed lower TCR Shannon entropy and fewer highly expanded clones than newly diagnosed patients, suggesting clonal expansion.

The library was produced with multiplex PCR. The sequencer listed for this sample is Illumina HiSeq 4000. iRepertoire HTBI primers and Arm-PCR amplification of CDR3 regions were used to construct TCR beta libraries. Gel purification was performed on PCR products prior to sequencing. In the paper's pipeline: Across samples, around 62 TRBV and 13 to 15 TRBJ segments were identified and used for gene usage analysis of CDR3 amino acid clonotypes. Filtered high-quality paired reads were merged into contigs using COPE and FqMerger. BLAST was used to align contigs to IMGT TRBV, TRBD and TRBJ reference genes, and CDR3 was defined according to IMGT. Any clonotype with a frequency above 0.1% was classified as a highly expanded clone. Shannon entropy was used to measure repertoire diversity, and the Gini coefficient was used to measure V-J evenness. Clonotypes shared by more than one individual were considered public. The raw public reads went through TCRdb reprocessing: fastp at Q25, MiXCR clone calling, in-frame beta chains kept. Rows merge per CDR3 protein into single entries with the most common DNA and genes. TCRdb assigned the V and J calls; the authors' analysis was not used. Within this sample are hundreds of thousands of distinct CDR3 sequences, with 18% of them counted one time only. The top ten clonotypes cover less than 45% of the sample.

The receptor was derived from a female donor with Graves disease. This specimen consisted of peripheral blood mononuclear cells (PBMCs), obtained at new diagnosis, from a patient treated with antithyroid drugs. The rearranged segments are TRBV9 and TRBJ2-7, with 9 bases in between that match TRBD2. The nucleotides are TGTGCCAGCGGGGGACTAGCCTCCTACGAGCAGTACTTC. Translated, it reads CASGGLASYEQYF.